This record covers a single TCR beta chain. The source of the sample is a study of blood T cell repertoires in COVID-19. Across the study: Specimens from acute and convalescent COVID-19 originated in the United States, Italy and Spain.

CDR3 length: 16 residues. Trimming took 2 bases from V and 1 from J, leaving 13 bases between them. Germline V gene lookup returns CDR1 LNHDA and CDR2 SQIVND (reference sequence). Sequencing used immunoSEQ multiplex PCR; TCRdb keeps in-frame clones, though not all of them. This sample has some 170,000 clones, with approximately 90% found just once. This chain connects TRBV19 to TRBJ2-3; tentatively, D is TRBD1 (6 bases). The TCR sequence derives from a woman in her sixties who had recovered from COVID-19. The specimen was peripheral blood. The CDR3 nucleotides read TGTGCCAGTAGTATACTGGGGGCCCAGGGCACAGATACGCAGTATTTT. It encodes CASSILGAQGTDTQYF. The whole variable domain, remainder taken from reference TRBV19 and TRBJ2-3, is DGGITQSPKYLFRKEGQNVTLSCEQNLNHDAMYWYRQDPGQGLRLIYYSQIVNDFQKGDIAEGYSVSREKKESFPLTVTSAQKNPTAFYLCASSILGAQGTDTQYFGPGTRLTVL.